This TCR beta chain was retrieved from a study of blood T cells in healthy people across ages. On this clonotype: The junction and the germline gene differ at one end; a read error may be behind it.

Combining a sample-barcoded 5' primer with a J-beta primer mix, a second PCR ran for roughly 7 to 12 cycles. A single record per CDR3 protein comes from TCRdb applying MiXCR to the 5' RACE reads. The sample holds some 1.6 million distinct CDR3 sequences, roughly 32% seen once. Sequenced input: blood. The TCR sequence derives from a woman aged 30 to 39 in good health.

The CDR3 bases are TGCAGTGCCAGAGGGGGTCTTGGATACCAGAGGACTGAAGCTTTCTTT. It is translated as CSARGGLGYQRTEAFF. The V gene is TRBV20-1, the J gene TRBJ1-1; TRBD1 might be the D (6 bases). CDR1 DFQATT and CDR2 SNEGSKA come from the germline V gene (reference sequence). CDR3 length: 16 residues.